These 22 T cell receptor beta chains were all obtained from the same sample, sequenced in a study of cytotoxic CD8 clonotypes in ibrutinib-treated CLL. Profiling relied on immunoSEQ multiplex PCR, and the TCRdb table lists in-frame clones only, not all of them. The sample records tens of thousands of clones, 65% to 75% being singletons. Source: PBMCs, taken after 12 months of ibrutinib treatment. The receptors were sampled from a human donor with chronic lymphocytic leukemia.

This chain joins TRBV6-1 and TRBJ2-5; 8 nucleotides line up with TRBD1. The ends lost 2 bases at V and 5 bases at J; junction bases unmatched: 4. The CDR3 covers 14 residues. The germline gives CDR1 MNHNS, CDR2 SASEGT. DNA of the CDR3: TGTGCCAGCAGTGAACAGGGGGCCTCGGAGACCCAGTACTTC. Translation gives CASSEQGASETQYF.

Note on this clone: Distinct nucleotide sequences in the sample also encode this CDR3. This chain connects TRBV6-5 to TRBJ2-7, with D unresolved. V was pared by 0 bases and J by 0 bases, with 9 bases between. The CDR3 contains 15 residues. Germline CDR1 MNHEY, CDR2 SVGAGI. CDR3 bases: TGTGCCAGCAGTTACTCAGGGCTGAACTCCTACGAGCAGTACTTC. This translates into CASSYSGLNSYEQYF.

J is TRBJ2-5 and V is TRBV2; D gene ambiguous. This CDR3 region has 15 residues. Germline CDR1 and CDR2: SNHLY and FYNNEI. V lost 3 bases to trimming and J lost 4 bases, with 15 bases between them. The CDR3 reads CASSDPQESGETQYF. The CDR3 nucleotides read TGTGCCAGCAGTGACCCCCAAGAGTCCGGAGAGACCCAGTACTTC.

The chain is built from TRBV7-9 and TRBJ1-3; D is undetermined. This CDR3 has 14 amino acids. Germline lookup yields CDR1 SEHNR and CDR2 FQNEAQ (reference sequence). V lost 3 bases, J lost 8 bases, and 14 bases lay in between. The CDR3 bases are TGTGCCAGCAGCTTCGGTGACATTGCGGACACCATATATTTT. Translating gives CASSFGDIADTIYF.

In DNA form, the CDR3 reads TGTGCCAGCAGCTTGTGGACTAGGCCTTTAGGGAGGAACGAGCAGTACTTC. It codes for CASSLWTRPLGRNEQYF. This sequence joins TRBV5-6 and TRBJ2-7; 7 bases map to TRBD2. CDR1 and CDR2 from the germline V gene are SGHDT and YYEEEE. The CDR3 has 17 amino acids. The V segment lost 1 base and the J segment 5 bases; nucleotides outside the gene matches: 15.

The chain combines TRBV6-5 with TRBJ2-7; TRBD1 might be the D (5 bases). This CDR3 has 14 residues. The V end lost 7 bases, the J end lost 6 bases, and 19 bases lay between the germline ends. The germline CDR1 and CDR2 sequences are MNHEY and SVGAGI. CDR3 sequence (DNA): TGTGCCAGCAAAATCGGGCAGGGATGGGGCGAGCAGTACTTC. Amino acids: CASKIGQGWGEQYF.

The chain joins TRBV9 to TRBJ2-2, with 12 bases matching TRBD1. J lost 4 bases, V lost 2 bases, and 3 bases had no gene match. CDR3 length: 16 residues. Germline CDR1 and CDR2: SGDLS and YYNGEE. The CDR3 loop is CASSVGQGAATGELFF. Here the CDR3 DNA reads TGTGCCAGCAGCGTGGGACAGGGGGCGGCCACCGGGGAGCTGTTTTTT.

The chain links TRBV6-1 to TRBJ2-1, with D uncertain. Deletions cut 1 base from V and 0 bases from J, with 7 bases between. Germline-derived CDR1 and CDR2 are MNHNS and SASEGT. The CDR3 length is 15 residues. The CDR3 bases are TGTGCCAGCAGTGAAGTATACAGCTCCTACAATGAGCAGTTCTTC. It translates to CASSEVYSSYNEQFF.

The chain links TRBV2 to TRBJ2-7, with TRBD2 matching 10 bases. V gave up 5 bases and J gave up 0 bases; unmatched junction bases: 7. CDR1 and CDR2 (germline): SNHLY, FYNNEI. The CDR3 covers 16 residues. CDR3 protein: CASSPSGSPYSYEQYF. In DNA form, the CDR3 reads TGTGCCAGCAGTCCTAGCGGGAGTCCGTACTCCTACGAGCAGTACTTC.

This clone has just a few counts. The CDR3 spells CSVDGSRGSYEQYF. CDR3 sequence (DNA): TGCAGCGTTGATGGGTCCCGTGGATCCTACGAGCAGTACTTC. The V and J genes are TRBV29-1 and TRBJ2-7; D not resolved. The V and J ends lost 3 bases and 1 base respectively, with 13 bases between them. This CDR3 comprises 14 residues. CDR1 is SQVTM, CDR2 ANQGSEA, per germline.

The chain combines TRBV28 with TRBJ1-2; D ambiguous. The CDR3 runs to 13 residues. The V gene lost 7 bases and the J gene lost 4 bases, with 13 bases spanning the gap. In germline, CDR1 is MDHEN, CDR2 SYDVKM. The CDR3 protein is CASKDLAAYGYTF. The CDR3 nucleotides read TGTGCCAGCAAGGACCTGGCGGCCTATGGCTACACCTTC.

CDR3 in amino acids: CASSVVSGSYNEQFF. The CDR3 DNA reads TGTGCCAGCAGCGTAGTGAGCGGCTCGTACAATGAGCAGTTCTTC. This chain uses TRBV9 with TRBJ2-1; possible D gene TRBD2, 5 bases. Germline-derived CDR1 and CDR2 are SGDLS and YYNGEE. The CDR3 covers 15 residues. Trimming cost V 0 bases and J 4 bases, with 11 bases left between them.

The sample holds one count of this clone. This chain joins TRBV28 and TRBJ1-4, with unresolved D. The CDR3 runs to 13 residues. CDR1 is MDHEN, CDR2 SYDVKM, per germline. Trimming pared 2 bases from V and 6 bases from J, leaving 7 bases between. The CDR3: CASSLGVDEKLFF. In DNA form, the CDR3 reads TGTGCCAGCAGTTTAGGGGTGGATGAAAAACTGTTTTTT.

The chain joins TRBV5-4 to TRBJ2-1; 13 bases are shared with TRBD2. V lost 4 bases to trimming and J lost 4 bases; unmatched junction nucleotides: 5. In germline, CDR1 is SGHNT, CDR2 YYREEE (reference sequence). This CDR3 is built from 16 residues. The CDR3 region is CASSPGLAGRYNEQFF. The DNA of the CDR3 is TGTGCCAGCAGCCCGGGACTAGCGGGAAGATACAATGAGCAGTTCTTC. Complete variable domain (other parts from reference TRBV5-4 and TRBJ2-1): ETGVTQSPTHLIKTRGQQVTLRCSSQSGHNTVSWYQQALGQGPQFIFQYYREEENGRGNFPPRFSGLQFPNYSSELNVNALELDDSALYLCASSPGLAGRYNEQFFGPGTRLTVL.

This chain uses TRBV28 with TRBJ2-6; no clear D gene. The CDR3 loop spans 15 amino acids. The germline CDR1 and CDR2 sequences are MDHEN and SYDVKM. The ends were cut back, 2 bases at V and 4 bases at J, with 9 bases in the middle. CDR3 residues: CASSLVVGGANVLTF. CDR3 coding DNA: TGTGCCAGCAGTTTAGTGGTGGGAGGGGCCAACGTCCTGACTTTC.

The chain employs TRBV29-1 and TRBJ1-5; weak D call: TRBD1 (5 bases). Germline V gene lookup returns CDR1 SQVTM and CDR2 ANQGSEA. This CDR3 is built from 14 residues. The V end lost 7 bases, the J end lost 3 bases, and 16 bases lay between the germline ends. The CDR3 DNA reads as TGCAGCGCCCGAGTGGGGGGTTACAATCAGCCCCAGCATTTT. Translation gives CSARVGGYNQPQHF. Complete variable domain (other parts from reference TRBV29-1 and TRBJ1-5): SAVISQKPSRDICQRGTSLTIQCQVDSQVTMMFWYRQQPGQSLTLIATANQGSEATYESGFVIDKFPISRPNLTFSTLTVSNMSPEDSSIYLCSARVGGYNQPQHFGDGTRLSIL.

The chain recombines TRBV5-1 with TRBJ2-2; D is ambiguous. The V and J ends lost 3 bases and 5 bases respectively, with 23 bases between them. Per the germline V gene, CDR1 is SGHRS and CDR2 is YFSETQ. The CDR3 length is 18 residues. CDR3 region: CASSSRAAAPFMTGELFF. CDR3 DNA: TGCGCCAGCAGCTCTAGGGCTGCTGCGCCCTTTATGACCGGGGAGCTGTTTTTT.

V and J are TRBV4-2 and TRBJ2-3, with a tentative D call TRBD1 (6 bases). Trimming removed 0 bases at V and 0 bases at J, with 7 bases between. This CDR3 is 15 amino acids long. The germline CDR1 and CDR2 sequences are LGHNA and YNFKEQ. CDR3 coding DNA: TGTGCCAGCAGCCAAGAGGGACACAGCACAGATACGCAGTATTTT. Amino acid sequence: CASSQEGHSTDTQYF.

The CDR3 sequence is CSVVVGALAGELFF. The DNA of the CDR3 is TGCAGCGTTGTGGTGGGAGCGCTCGCCGGGGAGCTGTTTTTT. The chain employs TRBV29-1 and TRBJ2-2; D might be TRBD2 (5 bases). V shed 4 bases and J shed 6 bases, with 15 bases lying between them. The CDR3 is made up of 14 amino acids. Germline V gene sequence: CDR1 SQVTM, CDR2 ANQGSEA.

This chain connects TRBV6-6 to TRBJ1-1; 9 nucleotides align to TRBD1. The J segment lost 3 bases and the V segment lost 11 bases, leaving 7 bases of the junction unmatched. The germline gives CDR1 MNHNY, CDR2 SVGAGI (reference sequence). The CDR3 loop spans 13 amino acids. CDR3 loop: CACNRGLDTEAFF. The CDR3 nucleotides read TGTGCCTGCAACAGGGGGCTGGACACTGAAGCTTTCTTT.

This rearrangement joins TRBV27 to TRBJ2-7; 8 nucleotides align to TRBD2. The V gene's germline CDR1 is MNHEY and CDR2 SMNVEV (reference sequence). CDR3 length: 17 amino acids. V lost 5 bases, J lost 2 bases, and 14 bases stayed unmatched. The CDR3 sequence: CASSPGTRDWGAYEQYF. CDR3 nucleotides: TGTGCCAGCAGTCCCGGGACTAGAGACTGGGGGGCCTACGAGCAGTACTTC.

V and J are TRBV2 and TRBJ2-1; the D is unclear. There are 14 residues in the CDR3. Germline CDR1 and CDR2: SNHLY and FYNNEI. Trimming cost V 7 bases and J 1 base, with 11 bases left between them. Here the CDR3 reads CASTEVWSYNEQFF. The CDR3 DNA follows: TGTGCCAGCACCGAGGTGTGGTCCTACAATGAGCAGTTCTTC.